In its sample, the clone carrying this TCR beta chain was seen a few times. Germline lookup yields CDR1 SEHNR and CDR2 FQNEAQ (reference sequence). The CDR3 is 15 amino acids. The V and J ends lost 1 base and 8 bases respectively, with 14 bases between them. This record comes from a study of early T cells in non-severe SARS-CoV-2 infection. TCRdb analysed the 5' RACE reads with MiXCR anew, one entry per CDR3 protein. Of tens of thousands of distinct CDR3 sequences in the sample, 12% were seen once. The V and J genes are TRBV7-9 and TRBJ1-4; no definite D call. This clonotype was sampled from an adult who was a healthcare worker with PCR-confirmed SARS-CoV-2 infection or an uninfected control (not recorded which). Sequenced sample: whole blood. DNA for the CDR3: TGTGCCAGCAGCTTAGTCCGTGAGGTCAGCGAAAAACTGTTTTTT. This encodes CASSLVREVSEKLFF.